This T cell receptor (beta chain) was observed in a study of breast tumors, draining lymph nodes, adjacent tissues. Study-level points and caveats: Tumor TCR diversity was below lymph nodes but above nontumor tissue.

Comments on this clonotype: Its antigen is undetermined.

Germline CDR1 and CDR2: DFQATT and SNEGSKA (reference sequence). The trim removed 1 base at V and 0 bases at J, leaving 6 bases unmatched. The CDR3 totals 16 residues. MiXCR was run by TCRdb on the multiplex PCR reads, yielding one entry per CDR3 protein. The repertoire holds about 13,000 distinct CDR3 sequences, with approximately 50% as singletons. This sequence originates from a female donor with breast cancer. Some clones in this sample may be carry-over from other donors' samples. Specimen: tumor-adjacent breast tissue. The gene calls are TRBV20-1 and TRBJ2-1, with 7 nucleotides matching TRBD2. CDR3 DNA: TGCAGTGCTAGAGCCTTCGGCGGGAGCTCCTACAATGAGCAGTTCTTC. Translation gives CSARAFGGSSYNEQFF.